The 23 T cell receptor beta chains below all came from one sample that was sequenced in a study of OX40 agonist ivuxolimab in advanced cancers. Sequenced by immunoSEQ multiplex PCR; TCRdb stores in-frame clones only, minus some. The sample has fewer than 120,000 clones; roughly 87% are singletons. Sequencing used CD4+ or CD8+ T cells sorted from blood, obtained in a trial of the OX40 agonist ivuxolimab. The receptor source for this set is an adult with an advanced solid tumor such as melanoma, head and neck, liver or kidney cancer.

The chain employs TRBV18 and TRBJ1-2, with a tentative D call TRBD1 (5 bases). The CDR3 is 14 residues long. Germline CDR1 KGHSH, CDR2 LQKENI. Trimming left V 0 bases short and J 8 bases short, with 13 bases between. CDR3 in DNA: TGTGCCAGCTCACCACCGGTCCGGTCAGGGGGCTACACCTTC. Translating it yields CASSPPVRSGGYTF.

The rearrangement uses TRBV19 and TRBJ2-7; possible D gene TRBD1, 6 bases. The CDR3 is 15 amino acids. Deletions cut 4 bases from V and 4 bases from J, with 17 bases between. Germline V gives CDR1 LNHDA, CDR2 SQIVND (reference sequence). CDR3 DNA: TGTGCCAGTAGTAGGGGACAAAATAGGGGATACGAGCAGTACTTC. Its translation is CASSRGQNRGYEQYF.

This clone was detected only once. The rearrangement links TRBV19 to TRBJ2-3, with 9 positions matching TRBD1. The CDR3 length is 14 residues. V was pared by 8 bases and J by 7 bases, with 10 bases of the junction left unmatched. The germline V gene has CDR1 LNHDA and CDR2 SQIVND (reference sequence). The CDR3 protein is CASAPGQGLNTQYF. The CDR3 DNA sequence: TGTGCCAGTGCCCCCGGACAGGGGTTGAATACGCAGTATTTT.

The chain has TRBV6-1 and TRBJ1-1; 9 positions match TRBD1. Losses at the gene ends were 7 bases for V and 2 bases for J; bases not matched to a gene: 8. The CDR3 extends over 15 amino acids. Germline V lookup: CDR1 MNHNS, CDR2 SASEGT. The CDR3 sequence is CASTLQGALNTEAFF. The CDR3 DNA sequence: TGTGCCAGCACCTTACAGGGGGCCCTTAACACTGAAGCTTTCTTT.

The chain has TRBV15 and TRBJ1-2; D gene unclear. The V gene's germline CDR1 is LNHNV and CDR2 YYDKDF (reference sequence). CDR3 size: 14 residues. V lost 1 base and J 0 bases, leaving 6 bases between the germline ends. The CDR3 loop is CATSRGGANYGYTF. The CDR3 DNA sequence: TGTGCCACCAGCAGAGGGGGAGCTAACTATGGCTACACCTTC.

The V and J genes are TRBV7-2 and TRBJ2-3, with 10 bases that match TRBD2. The CDR3 totals 16 residues. J lost 0 bases, V lost 2 bases, and 2 bases had no gene match. The germline CDR1 and CDR2 sequences are SGHTA and FQGNSA. This CDR3 reads CASSLTSGASTDTQYF. The DNA for the CDR3 is TGTGCCAGCAGCTTAACTAGCGGGGCTAGCACAGATACGCAGTATTTT.

The J gene is TRBJ2-7, the V gene TRBV5-6; 10 bases match TRBD1. Trimming removed 3 bases from V and 0 bases from J; junction bases left unmatched: 3. The CDR3 spans 15 residues. The germline V gene has CDR1 SGHDT and CDR2 YYEEEE. CDR3 DNA sequence: TGTGCCAGCAGCTCTCGGGACAGGGGCTCCTACGAGCAGTACTTC. It codes for CASSSRDRGSYEQYF.

The chain couples TRBV2 to TRBJ2-5; possible D gene TRBD2, 6 bases. Germline V lookup: CDR1 SNHLY, CDR2 FYNNEI. V was shortened by 8 bases and J by 3 bases, with 13 bases between the two germline ends. The CDR3 covers 13 residues. The chain's CDR3 is CASQRALEETQYF. CDR3 nucleotide sequence: TGTGCCAGCCAGCGGGCTTTAGAAGAGACCCAGTACTTC. Full variable domain (remainder filled in from reference TRBV2 and TRBJ2-5): EPEVTQTPSHQVTQMGQEVILRCVPISNHLYFYWYRQILGQKVEFLVSFYNNEISEKSEIFDDQFSVERPDGSNFTLKIRSTKLEDSAMYFCASQRALEETQYFGPGTRLLVL.

V is TRBV2 and J is TRBJ1-5; 8 bases agree with TRBD1. V shed 6 bases and J 3 bases; nucleotides not matched to a gene: 7. Germline CDR1 reads SNHLY; CDR2 reads FYNNEI. The CDR3 has 15 residues. The CDR3 bases are TGTGCCAGCAGAGAGACAGGGGTCTCCAATCAGCCCCAGCATTTT. Its protein product is CASRETGVSNQPQHF.

The rearrangement links TRBV4-3 to TRBJ1-2; D gene ambiguous. V dropped 0 bases and J dropped 7 bases, with 12 bases sitting between them. The CDR3 extends over 14 amino acids. Germline lookup yields CDR1 LGHNA and CDR2 YSLEER. CDR3 sequence: CASSQDRETRGYTF. In DNA form, the CDR3 reads TGCGCCAGCAGCCAAGATCGGGAGACCCGTGGCTACACCTTC.

The rearrangement links TRBV23-1 to TRBJ2-2; no definite D call. TRBV23-1 is filed as an ORF, its function uncertain. The CDR3 spans 16 residues. Trimming shortened V by 1 base and J by 3 bases, and 12 bases separated the two germline ends. Written as DNA, the CDR3 is TGCGCCAGCAGTCAATTCCGCGTTCAGGACACCGGGGAGCTGTTTTTT. This codes for CASSQFRVQDTGELFF.

The rearrangement joins TRBV5-6 to TRBJ1-2; perhaps TRBD1 as D (5 bases). Per the germline V gene, CDR1 is SGHDT and CDR2 is YYEEEE. The CDR3 is 15 amino acids. V lost 0 bases, J lost 8 bases, and 17 bases lay in between. The CDR3 is CASSLGQTSLGGYTF. The CDR3 DNA reads as TGTGCCAGCAGCTTGGGACAGACGAGTCTGGGGGGCTACACCTTC. Based on the CDR3 plus reference TRBV5-6 and TRBJ1-2, the full variable domain is DAGVTQSPTHLIKTRGQQVTLRCSPKSGHDTVSWYQQALGQGPQFIFQYYEEEERQRGNFPDRFSGHQFPNYSSELNVNALLLGDSALYLCASSLGQTSLGGYTFGSGTRLTVV.

The chain carries TRBV5-4 and TRBJ1-1, with D maybe TRBD1 (5 bases). V was trimmed by 5 bases and J by 0 bases, leaving 8 bases between them. CDR1 SGHNT and CDR2 YYREEE come from the germline V gene (reference sequence). The CDR3 sequence is 13 residues long. The CDR3 DNA reads TGTGCCAGCAGTCCGGACATGAACACTGAAGCTTTCTTT. The encoded protein is CASSPDMNTEAFF.

The chain links TRBV11-2 to TRBJ1-1, with 7 bases fitting TRBD1. The trim removed 6 bases at V and 8 bases at J, leaving 6 bases unmatched. In germline, CDR1 is SGHAT, CDR2 FQNNGV. This CDR3 is built from 12 residues. This chain's CDR3 is CASSRDRSEAFF. Written as DNA, the CDR3 is TGTGCCAGCAGTCGGGACAGATCGGAAGCTTTCTTT. Full variable domain (missing parts from reference TRBV11-2 and TRBJ1-1): EAGVAQSPRYKIIEKRQSVAFWCNPISGHATLYWYQQILGQGPKLLIQFQNNGVVDDSQLPKDRFSAERLKGVDSTLKIQPAKLEDSAVYLCASSRDRSEAFFGQGTRLTVV.

Notes on this clone: The sample contains more than one DNA sequence encoding this CDR3. V gene TRBV11-2 combines with J gene TRBJ1-5; D uncertain. Trimming shortened V by 5 bases and J by 0 bases, and 5 bases separated the two germline ends. The CDR3 is 13 amino acids. Germline V gene sequence: CDR1 SGHAT, CDR2 FQNNGV. CDR3 in amino acids: CASSLNSNQPQHF. The CDR3 DNA is TGTGCCAGCAGCCTGAATAGCAATCAGCCCCAGCATTTT.

The rearrangement links TRBV10-3 to TRBJ2-3, with unresolved D. The V and J ends lost 10 bases and 2 bases respectively, with 13 bases between them. Germline assignment: CDR1 ENHRY and CDR2 SYGVKD. The CDR3 runs 13 residues. Here the CDR3 DNA reads TGTGCCACCCTCCCGGGTCCCACAGATACGCAGTATTTT. It yields the protein CATLPGPTDTQYF.

The chain combines TRBV7-9 with TRBJ2-1, with 8 positions matching TRBD1. J was trimmed by 3 bases and V by 0 bases; bases with no gene match: 7. This CDR3 contains 17 residues. In germline, CDR1 is SEHNR, CDR2 FQNEAQ (reference sequence). In DNA form, the CDR3 reads TGTGCCAGCAGCTTAGCGGCAGGGGGCGACCACTACAATGAGCAGTTCTTC. It translates to CASSLAAGGDHYNEQFF.

J is TRBJ1-1 and V is TRBV28; no definite D call. The germline gives CDR1 MDHEN, CDR2 SYDVKM. This CDR3 contains 14 residues. V gave up 4 bases and J gave up 0 bases, with 9 bases separating them. DNA of the CDR3: TGTGCCAGCAGTTCCGGGTCTCTGAACACTGAAGCTTTCTTT. Protein sequence: CASSSGSLNTEAFF. Full variable domain (rest looked up from reference TRBV28 and TRBJ1-1): DVKVTQSSRYLVKRTGEKVFLECVQDMDHENMFWYRQDPGLGLRLIYFSYDVKMKEKGDIPEGYSVSREKKERFSLILESASTNQTSMYLCASSSGSLNTEAFFGQGTRLTVV.

The chain joins TRBV18 to TRBJ2-1; 8 nucleotides line up with TRBD2. The germline gives CDR1 KGHSH, CDR2 LQKENI. CDR3 length equals 12 residues. The V and J ends lost 3 bases and 13 bases, in that order; junction bases with no gene match: 5. The CDR3 bases are TGTGCCAGCTCACCTGCGGGGGGCTCACAGTTCTTC. This sequence encodes CASSPAGGSQFF.

To note about this clone: At one boundary the junction diverges from the germline segment, which might be a read error. The J gene is TRBJ1-1, the V gene TRBV7-7; no definite D call. Germline V lookup: CDR1 SSHAT, CDR2 FNYEAQ (reference sequence). CDR3 length: 14 amino acids. As DNA, the CDR3 is TGTGCTAGCAGCCTCTACACGGTGGACACTGAAGCTTTCTTT. Residues: CASSLYTVDTEAFF. Using reference TRBV7-7 and TRBJ1-1 for the parts outside the CDR3, the full variable domain is GAGVSQSPRYKVTKRGQDVTLRCDPISSHATLYWYQQALGQGPEFLTYFNYEAQPDKSGLPSDRFSAERPEGSISTLTIQRTEQRDSAMYRCASSLYTVDTEAFFGQGTRLTVV.

The J gene is TRBJ1-4, the V gene TRBV5-6; the D is unclear. The germline V gene encodes CDR1 SGHDT and CDR2 YYEEEE. V lost 4 bases and J 4 bases, leaving 11 bases between the germline ends. The CDR3 totals 14 residues. CDR3 residues: CASSQTLFNEKLFF. The CDR3 DNA reads as TGTGCCAGCAGCCAGACCCTCTTTAATGAAAAACTGTTTTTT.

The chain uses TRBV10-3 and TRBJ2-1, with 9 bases matching TRBD2. This CDR3 has 15 amino acids. CDR1 and CDR2 (germline): ENHRY, SYGVKD. Trimming at V came to 4 bases and at J to 2 bases, leaving 3 bases not matched to a gene. In nucleotides, the CDR3 is TGTGCCATCAGTGTAGCGGGAGTAACCTACAATGAGCAGTTCTTC. Translated, it gives CAISVAGVTYNEQFF.

The rearrangement uses TRBV7-9 and TRBJ2-5; 7 bases align to TRBD2. Germline V gives CDR1 SEHNR, CDR2 FQNEAQ (reference sequence). There are 14 residues in the CDR3. With 1 base clipped from V and 4 bases from J, the junction kept 3 bases outside the gene matches. The CDR3 loop is CASSLGGLLETQYF. For the CDR3, the DNA is TGTGCCAGCAGCTTAGGGGGACTATTAGAGACCCAGTACTTC.